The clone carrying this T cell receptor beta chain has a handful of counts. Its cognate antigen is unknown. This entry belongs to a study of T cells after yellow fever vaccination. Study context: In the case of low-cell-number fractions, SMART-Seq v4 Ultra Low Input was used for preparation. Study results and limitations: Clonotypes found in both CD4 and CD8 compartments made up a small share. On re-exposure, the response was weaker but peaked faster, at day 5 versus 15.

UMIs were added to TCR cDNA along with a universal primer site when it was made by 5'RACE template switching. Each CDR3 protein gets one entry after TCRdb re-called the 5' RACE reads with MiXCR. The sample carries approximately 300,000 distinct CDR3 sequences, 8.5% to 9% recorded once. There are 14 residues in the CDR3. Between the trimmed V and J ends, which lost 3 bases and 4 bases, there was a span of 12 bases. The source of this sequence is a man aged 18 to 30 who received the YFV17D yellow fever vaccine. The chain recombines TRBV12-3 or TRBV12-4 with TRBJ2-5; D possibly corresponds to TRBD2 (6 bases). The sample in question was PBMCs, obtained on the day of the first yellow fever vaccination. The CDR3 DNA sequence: TGTGCCAGCAGTTTGTTTTCCGGGGGAGAGACCCAGTACTTC. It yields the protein CASSLFSGGETQYF.